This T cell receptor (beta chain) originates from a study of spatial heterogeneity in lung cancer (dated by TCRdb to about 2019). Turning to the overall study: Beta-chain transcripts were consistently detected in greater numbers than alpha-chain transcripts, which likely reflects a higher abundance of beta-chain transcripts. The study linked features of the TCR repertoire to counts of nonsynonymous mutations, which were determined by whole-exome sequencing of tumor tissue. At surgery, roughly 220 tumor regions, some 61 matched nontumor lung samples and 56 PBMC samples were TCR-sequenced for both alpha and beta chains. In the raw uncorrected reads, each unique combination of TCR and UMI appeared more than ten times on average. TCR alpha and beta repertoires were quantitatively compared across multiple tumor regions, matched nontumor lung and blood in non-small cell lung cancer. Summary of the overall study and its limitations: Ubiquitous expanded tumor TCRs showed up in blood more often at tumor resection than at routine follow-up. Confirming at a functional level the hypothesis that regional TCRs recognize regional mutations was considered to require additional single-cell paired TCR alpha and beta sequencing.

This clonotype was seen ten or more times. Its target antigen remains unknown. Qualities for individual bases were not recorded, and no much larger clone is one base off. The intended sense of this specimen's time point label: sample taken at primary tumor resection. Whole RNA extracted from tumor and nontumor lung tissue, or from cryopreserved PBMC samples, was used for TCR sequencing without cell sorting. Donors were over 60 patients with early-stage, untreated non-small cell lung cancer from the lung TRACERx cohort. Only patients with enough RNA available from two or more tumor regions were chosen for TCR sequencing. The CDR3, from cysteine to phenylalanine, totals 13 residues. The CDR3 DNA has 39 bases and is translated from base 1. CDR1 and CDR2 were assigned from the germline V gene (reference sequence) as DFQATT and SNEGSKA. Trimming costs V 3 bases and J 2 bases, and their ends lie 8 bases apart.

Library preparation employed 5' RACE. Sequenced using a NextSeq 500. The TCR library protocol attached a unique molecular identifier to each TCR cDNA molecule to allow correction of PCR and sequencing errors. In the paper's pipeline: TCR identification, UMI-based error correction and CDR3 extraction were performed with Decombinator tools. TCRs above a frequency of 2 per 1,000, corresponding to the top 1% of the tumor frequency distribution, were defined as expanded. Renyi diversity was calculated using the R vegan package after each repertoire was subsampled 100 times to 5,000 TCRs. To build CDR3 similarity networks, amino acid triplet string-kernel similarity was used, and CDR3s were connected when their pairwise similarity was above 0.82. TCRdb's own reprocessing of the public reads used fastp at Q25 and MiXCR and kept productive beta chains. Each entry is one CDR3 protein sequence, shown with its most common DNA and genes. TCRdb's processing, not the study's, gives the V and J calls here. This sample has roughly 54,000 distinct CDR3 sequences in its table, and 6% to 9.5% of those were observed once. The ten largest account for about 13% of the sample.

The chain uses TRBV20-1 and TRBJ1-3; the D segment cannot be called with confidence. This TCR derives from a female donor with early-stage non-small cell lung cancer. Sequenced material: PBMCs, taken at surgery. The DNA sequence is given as TGCAGTGCTAGTGGGCAGGCTGGAAACACCATATATTTT. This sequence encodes CSASGQAGNTIYF.